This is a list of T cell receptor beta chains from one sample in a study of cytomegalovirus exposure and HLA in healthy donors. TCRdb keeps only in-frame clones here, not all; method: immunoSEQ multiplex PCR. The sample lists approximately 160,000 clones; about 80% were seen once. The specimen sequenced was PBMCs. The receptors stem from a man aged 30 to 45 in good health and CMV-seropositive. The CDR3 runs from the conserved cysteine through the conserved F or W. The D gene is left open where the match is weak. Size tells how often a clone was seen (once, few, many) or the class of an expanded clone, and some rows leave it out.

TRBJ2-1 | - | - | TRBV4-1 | CASSQDKESSYNEQFF | TGCGCCAGCAGCCAAGATAAGGAGAGCTCCTACAATGAGCAGTTCTTC
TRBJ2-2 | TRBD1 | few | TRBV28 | CASSPPGTANTGELFF | TGTGCCAGCAGTCCGCCGGGGACAGCGAACACCGGGGAGCTGTTTTTT
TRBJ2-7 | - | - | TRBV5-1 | CASSRGSSYEQYF | TGCGCCAGCAGCAGGGGGTCGTCCTACGAGCAGTACTTC
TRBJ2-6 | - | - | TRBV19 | CASSTGPGANVLTF | TGTGCCAGTAGTACAGGGCCTGGGGCCAACGTCCTGACTTTC
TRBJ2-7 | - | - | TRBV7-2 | CASSFMSYEQYF | TGTGCCAGCAGCTTTATGTCCTACGAGCAGTACTTC
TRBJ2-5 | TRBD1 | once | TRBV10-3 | CAISRGTGGGETQYF | TGTGCCATCAGTAGAGGGACAGGGGGAGGAGAGACCCAGTACTTC
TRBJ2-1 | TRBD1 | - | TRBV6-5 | CASSWGTGSEQFF | TGTGCCAGCAGTTGGGGGACAGGGAGTGAGCAGTTCTTC
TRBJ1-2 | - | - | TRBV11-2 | CASRGGAGVYGYTF | TGTGCCAGCCGAGGAGGGGCTGGGGTCTATGGCTACACCTTC
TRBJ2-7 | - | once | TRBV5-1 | CASSALWDFSYEQYF | TGCGCCAGCAGCGCACTCTGGGACTTTTCATACGAGCAGTACTTC
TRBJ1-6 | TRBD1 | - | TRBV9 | CASSADRGLYNSPLHF | TGTGCCAGCAGCGCGGACAGGGGGCTTTATAATTCACCCCTCCACTTT
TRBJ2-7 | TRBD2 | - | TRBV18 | CASSPAGEAYEQYF | TGTGCCAGCTCACCGGCGGGGGAGGCCTACGAGCAGTACTTC
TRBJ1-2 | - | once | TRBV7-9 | CASSFEDYGYTF | TGTGCCAGCAGCTTCGAGGACTATGGCTACACCTTC
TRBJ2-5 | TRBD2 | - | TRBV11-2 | CASSYGGLALQETQYF | TGTGCCAGCAGCTACGGAGGACTAGCTCTACAAGAGACCCAGTACTTC
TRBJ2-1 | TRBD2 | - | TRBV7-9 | CASSLSGLASYEQFF | TGTGCCAGCAGCTTGTCGGGACTAGCCTCGTATGAGCAGTTCTTC
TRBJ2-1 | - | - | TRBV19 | CASSKQSNEQFF | TGTGCCAGTAGTAAACAAAGCAATGAGCAGTTCTTC
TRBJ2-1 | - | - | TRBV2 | CASSEESYNEQFF | TGTGCCAGCAGTGAAGAGAGTTACAATGAGCAGTTCTTC
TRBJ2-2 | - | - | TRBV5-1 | CASSLDDYRNTGELFF | TGCGCCAGCAGCTTGGACGACTACCGGAACACCGGGGAGCTGTTTTTT
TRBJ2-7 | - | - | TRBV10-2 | CASSESGHRSYEQYF | TGCGCCAGCAGTGAGTCGGGGCACCGCTCCTACGAGCAGTACTTC
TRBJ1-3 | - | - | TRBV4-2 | CASSHLQGNTIYF | TGTGCCAGCAGCCATCTCCAGGGAAACACCATATATTTT
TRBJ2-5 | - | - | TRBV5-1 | CASSLGGGRETQYF | TGCGCCAGCAGCTTGGGCGGGGGCCGGGAGACCCAGTACTTC
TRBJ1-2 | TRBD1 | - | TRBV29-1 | CSVEEDRGTYGYTF | TGCAGCGTTGAAGAGGACAGGGGTACCTATGGCTACACCTTC
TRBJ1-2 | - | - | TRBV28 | CASNNPGRYGYTF | TGTGCCAGCAACAACCCCGGCAGGTATGGCTACACCTTC
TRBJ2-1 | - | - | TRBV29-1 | CSVGGFLESQFF | TGCAGCGTGGGGGGTTTCCTAGAATCTCAGTTCTTC
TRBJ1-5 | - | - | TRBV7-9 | CSSSLSHSSNQPQHF | TGTTCCAGCAGCTTATCGCACTCTAGCAATCAGCCCCAGCATTTT
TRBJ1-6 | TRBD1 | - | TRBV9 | CASSPLGTGVSPLHF | TGTGCCAGCAGCCCACTCGGGACAGGGGTTTCACCCCTCCACTTT
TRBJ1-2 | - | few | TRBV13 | CASSLRVLGGNYGYTF | TGTGCCAGCAGCTTGCGAGTATTGGGAGGGAACTATGGCTACACCTTC
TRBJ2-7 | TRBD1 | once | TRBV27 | CASSLTQGVYEQYF | TGTGCCAGCAGTTTAACACAGGGGGTGTACGAGCAGTACTTC